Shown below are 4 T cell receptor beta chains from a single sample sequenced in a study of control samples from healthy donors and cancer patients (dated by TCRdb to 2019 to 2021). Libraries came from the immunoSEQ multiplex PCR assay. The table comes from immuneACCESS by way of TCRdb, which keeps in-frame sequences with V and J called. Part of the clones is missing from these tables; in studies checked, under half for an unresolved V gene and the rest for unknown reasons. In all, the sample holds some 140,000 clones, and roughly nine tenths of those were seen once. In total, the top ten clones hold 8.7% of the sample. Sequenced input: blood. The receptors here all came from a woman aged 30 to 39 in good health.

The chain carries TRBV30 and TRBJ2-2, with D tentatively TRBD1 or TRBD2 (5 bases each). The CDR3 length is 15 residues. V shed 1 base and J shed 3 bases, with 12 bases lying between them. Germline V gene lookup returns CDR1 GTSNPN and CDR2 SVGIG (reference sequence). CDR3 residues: CAWSEPGRDTGELFF. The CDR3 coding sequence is TGTGCCTGGAGTGAGCCGGGACGGGACACCGGGGAGCTGTTTTTT.

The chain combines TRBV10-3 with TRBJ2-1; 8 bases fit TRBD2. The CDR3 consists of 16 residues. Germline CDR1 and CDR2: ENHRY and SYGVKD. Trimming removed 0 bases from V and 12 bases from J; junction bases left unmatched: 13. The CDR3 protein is CAISESSGGLLTGQFF. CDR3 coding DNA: TGTGCCATCAGTGAGTCCTCGGGAGGGCTTCTTACGGGGCAGTTCTTC.

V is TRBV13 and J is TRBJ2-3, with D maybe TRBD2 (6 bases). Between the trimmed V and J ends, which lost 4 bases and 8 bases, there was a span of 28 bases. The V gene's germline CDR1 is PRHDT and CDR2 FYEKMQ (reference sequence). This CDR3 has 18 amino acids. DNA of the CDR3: TGTGCCAGCAGCTCACTTCCGGCGGGACGCTCCCTAGATCCTACGCAGTATTTT. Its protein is CASSSLPAGRSLDPTQYF.

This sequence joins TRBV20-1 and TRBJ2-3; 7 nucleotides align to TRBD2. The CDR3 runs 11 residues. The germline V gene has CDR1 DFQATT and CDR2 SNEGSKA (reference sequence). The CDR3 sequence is CRGRAGDTQYF. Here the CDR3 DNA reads TGCAGAGGGAGGGCCGGTGATACGCAGTATTTT.